Listed below are T cell receptor beta chains from one sample, sequenced in a study of neoadjuvant anti-PD-1 for oral cavity cancer. Generated by immunoSEQ multiplex PCR, the TCRdb table keeps only in-frame clones and is missing some. Of approximately 13,000 clones in the sample, just under 75% were seen once. This sample comprised PBMCs, obtained after nivolumab (anti-PD-1) treatment. These receptors all stem from a person between 40 and 85 years old with oral cavity squamous cell carcinoma. CDR3s include the opening cysteine and the closing phenylalanine or tryptophan.

cdr3_aa j_call v_call
CSVEGGGLSGETEAFF TRBJ1-1 TRBV29-1
CSVRQSGNTIYF TRBJ1-3 TRBV29-1
CASSAGTSYEQYF TRBJ2-7 TRBV2
CAISESGGSSNQPQHF TRBJ1-5 TRBV10-3
CASSPGQGRTDTQYF TRBJ2-3 TRBV7-9
CASSLTGGTEAFF TRBJ1-1 TRBV5-1
CASSPGLNTDTQYF TRBJ2-3 TRBV6-4
CASSRDRDAPQHF TRBJ1-5 TRBV6-1
CASSRPIPGELFF TRBJ2-2 TRBV4-1
CASRVGGANTGELFF TRBJ2-2 TRBV7-6
CSVVPTSDTQYF TRBJ2-3 TRBV29-1
CASSLGQLSSGANVLTF TRBJ2-6 TRBV5-1
CASSLRDRGQPQHF TRBJ1-5 TRBV7-2
CSVDRAGQAGELFF TRBJ2-2 TRBV29-1
CASSQDLSGRAAYEQYF TRBJ2-7 TRBV11-2
CAIRDSGNEQFF TRBJ2-1 TRBV10-3
CASSHDRGAGTQYF TRBJ2-5 TRBV6-5
CASISTTLSYGYTF TRBJ1-2 TRBV28
CASSLGTGNQPQHF TRBJ1-5 TRBV27
CASSVLLNTEAFF TRBJ1-1 TRBV5-4
CASSQDTVSVGTF TRBJ2-6 TRBV4-1
CASSLAHGAYEQYF TRBJ2-7 TRBV28
CASSYSQGRGGYTF TRBJ1-2 TRBV6-5
CASTRLAQETQYF TRBJ2-5 TRBV6-1
CASSSRTGGGVETQYF TRBJ2-5 TRBV5-4
CAISEAGDYNEQFF TRBJ2-1 TRBV10-3
CASRLLGGGEQYF TRBJ2-7 TRBV6-5
CASSLQGAEEKLFF TRBJ1-4 TRBV2
CATSRNRENQPQHF TRBJ1-5 TRBV15
CASSPSIGTGGYEQYF TRBJ2-7 TRBV7-2
CASSSSNLAGGRNEQFF TRBJ2-1 TRBV5-1
CASSLGQSTDTQYF TRBJ2-3 TRBV7-7
CASSVSGGGLEQYF TRBJ2-7 TRBV2
CASSVSAGGVQETQYF TRBJ2-5 TRBV9
CASTPGLAGAPGSYNEQFF TRBJ2-1 TRBV7-8
CASSLAPTGEAYEQYF TRBJ2-7 TRBV5-1
CASRGQGFNQPQHF TRBJ1-5 TRBV6-5
CASSYTANTEAFF TRBJ1-1 TRBV14
CASSLQGNTEAFF TRBJ1-1 TRBV6-5
CASSLAITVNTEAFF TRBJ1-1 TRBV7-8